This T cell receptor (beta chain) comes out of a study of neurological immune-mediated disorders. The V end lost 5 bases, the J end lost 0 bases, and 10 bases lay between the germline ends. CDR1 is DFQATT, CDR2 SNEGSKA, per germline (reference sequence). The CDR3 length is 14 residues. Specified time point: longitudinal time-point 1 (baseline). The unsorted libraries were prepared from 2 million PBMCs (stored at -80 C). The cDNA was produced through 5'RACE with 10-nucleotide random UMIs. In TCRdb, the 5' RACE reads were re-called with MiXCR into one record per CDR3 protein. The sample carries 40,000 or so distinct CDR3 sequences, around 3.1% recorded once.

This sequence joins TRBV20-1 and TRBJ1-4; no reliable D call. The receptor was derived from a woman aged 55-75 years with multiple sclerosis. The sequencing sample was made of PBMCs. CDR3 nucleotides: TGCAGTGCTCACCGCGGCACAACTAATGAAAAACTGTTTTTT. As protein: CSAHRGTTNEKLFF.